This TCR beta chain was sequenced in a study of T cell repertoires in cytomegalovirus infection. Study-wide background: CMV epitopes that were recently identified and HLA-C-restricted were used alongside well-studied HLA-B-restricted ones. Indications came from public TCR beta signatures; they pointed to CMV infection and to a matching HLA type. Broader study findings: CMV-specific HLA-C-restricted TCR beta clonotypes dominated the ex vivo response. Of the TCR beta families, the public ones yielded a cumulative frequency that identified carriers of CMV plus the relevant HLA.

This clonotype was counted ten times or more. Its antigen is currently unknown. One entry per CDR3 protein, called by TCRdb with MiXCR from the reads. The repertoire holds tens of thousands of distinct CDR3 sequences, with 20% to 30% as singletons. CDR3 length equals 16 residues. V was pared by 7 bases and J by 6 bases, with 13 bases of the junction left unmatched. CDR1 is LNHNV, CDR2 YYDKDF, per germline (reference sequence). The source was CD8+ T cells from cultured PBMCs, collected from culture after CMV antigen stimulation. The receptor's source is a human donor in good health (CMV status not recorded). Some clones in this sample may be carry-over from other donors' samples. The chain uses TRBV15 and TRBJ1-5; 9 bases are shared with TRBD1. CDR3 loop: CATKHTRTGVGQPQHF. The CDR3 region has the DNA TGTGCCACCAAACACACCCGGACAGGGGTCGGTCAGCCCCAGCATTTT.